The subject of this entry is one T cell receptor beta chain. Its specificity is unknown. The data are from a study of OX40 agonist ivuxolimab in advanced cancers. Looking at the study overall: Of mixed ages from about 23 to 79 and averaging about 56 years, the group was about 80% male. Whole-study findings and limits: Averaging showed that CD8+ T cells had more expanded clones than CD4+ did.

Sequenced by immunoSEQ multiplex PCR; TCRdb stores in-frame clones only, minus some. This table holds 35,000 to 45,000 clones, roughly nine tenths found once. CDR1 is SGDLS and CDR2 is YYNGEE in the germline V gene. With V trimmed by 4 bases and J by 7 bases, 11 bases remained unmatched. The CDR3 is 14 residues long. This sequence joins TRBV9 and TRBJ2-7; 7 bases are a match to TRBD1. The clonotype originates from an adult with an advanced solid tumor such as melanoma, head and neck, liver or kidney cancer. Source: CD4+ or CD8+ T cells sorted from blood, taken in a trial of the OX40 agonist ivuxolimab. CDR3 sequence (DNA): TGTGCCAGCAGCCCCACAGGGGCCATTCGGGAGCAGTACTTC. Protein: CASSPTGAIREQYF.